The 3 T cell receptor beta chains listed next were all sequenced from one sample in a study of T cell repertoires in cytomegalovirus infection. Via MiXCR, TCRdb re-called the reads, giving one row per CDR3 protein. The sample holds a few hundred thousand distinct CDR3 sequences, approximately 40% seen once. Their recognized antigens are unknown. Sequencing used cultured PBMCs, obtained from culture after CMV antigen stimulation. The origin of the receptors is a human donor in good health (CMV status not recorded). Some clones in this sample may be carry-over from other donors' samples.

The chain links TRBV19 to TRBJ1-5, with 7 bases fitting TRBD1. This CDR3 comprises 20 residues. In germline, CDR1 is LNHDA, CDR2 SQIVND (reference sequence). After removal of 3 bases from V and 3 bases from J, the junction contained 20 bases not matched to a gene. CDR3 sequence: CASSIFLGGGSSHNNQPQHF. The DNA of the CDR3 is TGTGCCAGTAGTATCTTCCTAGGAGGGGGCAGTTCCCATAACAATCAGCCCCAGCATTTT.

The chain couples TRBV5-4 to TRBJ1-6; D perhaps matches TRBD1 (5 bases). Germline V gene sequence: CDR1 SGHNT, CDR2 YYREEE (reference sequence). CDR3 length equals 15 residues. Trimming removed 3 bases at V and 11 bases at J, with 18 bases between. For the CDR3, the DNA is TGTGCCAGCAGCTCAAGAGCGGCAGGGCGGGCACCCCTCCACTTT. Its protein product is CASSSRAAGRAPLHF.

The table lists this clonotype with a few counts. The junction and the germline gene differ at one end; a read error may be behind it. Here the CDR3 reads CATSDPGVADTQYF. DNA of the CDR3: TGTGCTACCAGTGACCCCGGTGTGGCAGATACGCAGTATTTT. The chain is built from TRBV24-1 and TRBJ2-3, with D unclear. Germline assignment: CDR1 KGHDR and CDR2 SFDVKD. The CDR3 loop spans 14 amino acids.